The entry below gives a single T cell receptor beta chain sequence along with its context. Its target is not known. This sample stems from a study of cytomegalovirus exposure and HLA in healthy donors. Study results and limitations: Association with HLA alleles at 0.05 false discovery rate was found for around 17,000 TCR beta sequences in a later analysis.

This PCR relied on a set of 60 Vbeta primers and 13 Jbeta primers. The table came from immunoSEQ multiplex PCR; TCRdb's copy has only in-frame clones and leaves some out. In total, the table holds 56,000 or so clones. CDR3 size: 16 residues. V was pared by 0 bases and J by 4 bases, with 16 bases between. Germline lookup yields CDR1 SQVTM and CDR2 ANQGSEA. The specimen was PBMCs. This receptor was identified in a female donor in good health and CMV-seronegative. The chain employs TRBV29-1 and TRBJ2-1; TRBD2 is a possible D gene (6 bases). The CDR3 loop reads CSVEDGVASAYNEQFF. The CDR3 nucleotides are TGCAGCGTTGAAGATGGCGTCGCTAGCGCATACAATGAGCAGTTCTTC.